These 27 T cell receptor beta chains originate from one sample sequenced in a study of T cells expressing NK-cell markers. TCRdb re-called the 5' RACE reads and catalogs CDR3 proteins one per entry, DNA excluded. Recorded for this sample: around 180,000 distinct CDR3 sequences. The sequencing input was blood T cells: a sorted CD56 or NKG2C T cell subset, CD4+ or CD8+ T cells, or bulk PBMC T cells (not recorded which). These TCRs come from a man between 18 and 69 years old in good health.

This sequence joins TRBV6-5 and TRBJ2-2. Germline V gene sequence: CDR1 MNHEY, CDR2 SVGAGI. The CDR3 is made up of 12 amino acids. CDR3 amino acids: CASSPATGELFF.

This chain's CDR3 is CASAATSGVRDTQYF. The chain has TRBV3-1 and TRBJ2-3; the D call of TRBD2 rests on TCRdb alone, since no DNA is present to check it. CDR1 is LGHDT, CDR2 YNNKEL, per germline (reference sequence). The CDR3 spans 15 residues.

The J gene is TRBJ2-2, the V gene TRBV29-1; without DNA, the TCRdb call of TRBD1 cannot be checked. This CDR3 has 14 amino acids. Germline assignment: CDR1 SQVTM and CDR2 ANQGSEA. The CDR3 protein is CSVSGWKNTGELFF.

The rearrangement links TRBV6-2 or TRBV6-3 to TRBJ2-1; TCRdb designates TRBD1, a call that cannot be tested without DNA. This CDR3 region has 12 residues. From germline, CDR1 is MNHEY and CDR2 SVGEGT. The CDR3 sequence: CASSFGIGEQFF.

This rearrangement joins TRBV20-1 to TRBJ2-3. Germline values: CDR1 DFQATT, CDR2 SNEGSKA (reference sequence). The CDR3 extends over 15 amino acids. The CDR3: CSARDHAVGADTQYF.

This chain links TRBV7-6 with TRBJ2-7; TCRdb picks TRBD1, but there is no DNA to check that call. CDR1 and CDR2 from the germline V gene are SGHVS and FNYEAQ. The CDR3 totals 15 residues. The CDR3 sequence: CASSLDRTSSYEQYF.

The genes are TRBV12-3 or TRBV12-4 and TRBJ2-5; TCRdb lists TRBD1, though no DNA is available to test this call. The length of the CDR3 is 13 residues. The CDR3 region is CASSRELKETQYF.

This chain uses TRBV6-5 with TRBJ2-6; the D call of TRBD1 rests on TCRdb alone, since no DNA is present to check it. This CDR3 spans 18 amino acids. CDR1 MNHEY and CDR2 SVGAGI come from the germline V gene. This chain's CDR3 is CASSYGVQGAPGANVLTF.

This chain uses TRBV11-2 with TRBJ1-2; checking the TCRdb D call of TRBD1 is not possible without DNA. There are 14 residues in the CDR3. CDR1 and CDR2 from the germline V gene are SGHAT and FQNNGV. The chain's CDR3 is CASKPQGTNYGYTF.

This chain's CDR3 is CASRTGNNEQFF. The chain is built from TRBV12-5 and TRBJ2-1; the TRBD1 assignment by TCRdb is unverifiable without DNA. The CDR3 runs to 12 residues. Germline values: CDR1 LGHNT, CDR2 FRNRAP. Variable domain in full (rest from reference TRBV12-5 and TRBJ2-1): DARVTQTPRHKVTEMGQEVTMRCQPILGHNTVFWYRQTMMQGLELLAYFRNRAPLDDSGMPKDRFSAEMPDATLATLKIQPSEPRDSAVYFCASRTGNNEQFFGPGTRLTVL.

The chain uses TRBV7-2 and TRBJ2-1. The CDR3 has 15 amino acids. Germline CDR1 and CDR2: SGHTA and FQGNSA. CDR3 protein: CASSHSGGDYNEQFF.

The rearrangement links TRBV13 to TRBJ2-7; the D gene TCRdb calls, TRBD2, cannot be checked with no DNA. The germline V gene encodes CDR1 PRHDT and CDR2 FYEKMQ (reference sequence). The CDR3 runs 16 residues. The CDR3 loop is CASSFWSGGAPYEQYF.

The V call is TRBV2, the J call TRBJ2-1. The CDR3 runs 12 residues. Germline CDR1 and CDR2: SNHLY and FYNNEI. CDR3 region: CASSELGNEQFF.

V gene TRBV28 combines with J gene TRBJ2-7; TCRdb names TRBD2, which stays unverified in the absence of DNA. Germline CDR1 MDHEN, CDR2 SYDVKM. The CDR3 spans 13 residues. CDR3 region: CASSWTTSYEQYF. Together with reference TRBV28 and TRBJ2-7, the CDR3 gives the full variable domain: DVKVTQSSRYLVKRTGEKVFLECVQDMDHENMFWYRQDPGLGLRLIYFSYDVKMKEKGDIPEGYSVSREKKERFSLILESASTNQTSMYLCASSWTTSYEQYFGPGTRLTVT.

The genes are TRBV19 and TRBJ2-7; TCRdb proposes TRBD1, but this gene call is untestable without DNA. CDR3 length: 13 residues. CDR1 is LNHDA, CDR2 SQIVND, per germline (reference sequence). The CDR3 protein is CASRGGSPYEQYF.

This chain joins TRBV6-1 and TRBJ2-1. The CDR3 runs 16 residues. The germline V gene encodes CDR1 MNHNS and CDR2 SASEGT. The CDR3 reads CASRTPTATRKNEQFF.

CDR3 in amino acids: CASSYSIRDTDTQYF. The chain joins TRBV5-1 to TRBJ2-3; the TRBD1 assignment by TCRdb is unverifiable without DNA. The length of the CDR3 is 15 residues. Germline V gene sequence: CDR1 SGHRS, CDR2 YFSETQ. Full variable domain (rest looked up from reference TRBV5-1 and TRBJ2-3): KAGVTQTPRYLIKTRGQQVTLSCSPISGHRSVSWYQQTPGQGLQFLFEYFSETQRNKGNFPGRFSGRQFSNSRSEMNVSTLELGDSALYLCASSYSIRDTDTQYFGPGTRLTVL.

The chain employs TRBV20-1 and TRBJ2-7; TCRdb's assignment of TRBD1 cannot be checked, as there is no DNA. The CDR3 runs 12 residues. The germline CDR1 and CDR2 sequences are DFQATT and SNEGSKA (reference sequence). The CDR3 is CSHGIRVYEQYF.

The V and J genes are TRBV3-1 and TRBJ2-7; TCRdb designates TRBD2, a call that cannot be tested without DNA. Looked up from germline, CDR1 is LGHDT and CDR2 is YNNKEL (reference sequence). This CDR3 has 14 amino acids. The CDR3 loop is CASGFSGGTYEQYF.

The chain links TRBV29-1 to TRBJ1-2; the D gene TCRdb calls, TRBD1, cannot be checked with no DNA. The CDR3 loop spans 14 amino acids. Germline assignment: CDR1 SQVTM and CDR2 ANQGSEA. Here the CDR3 reads CSAPGWGNDYGYTF.

This sequence joins TRBV15 and TRBJ1-1; checking the TCRdb D call of TRBD1 is not possible without DNA. The CDR3 has 15 amino acids. In germline, CDR1 is LNHNV, CDR2 YYDKDF (reference sequence). CDR3 region: CATSRGGNRGTEAFF.

This chain uses TRBV18 with TRBJ2-5; with no DNA, the TCRdb D assignment of TRBD1 cannot be verified. Germline V gene data show CDR1 as KGHSH and CDR2 as LQKENI. This CDR3 region has 15 residues. The CDR3 sequence is CASSPPPQGAETQYF.

V gene TRBV19 combines with J gene TRBJ2-4; the TCRdb D gene call, TRBD1, has no DNA to confirm it. The CDR3 covers 18 residues. CDR1 and CDR2 from the germline V gene are LNHDA and SQIVND (reference sequence). The CDR3 reads CASSTMREGGQGRYIQYF. Full variable domain (missing parts from reference TRBV19 and TRBJ2-4): DGGITQSPKYLFRKEGQNVTLSCEQNLNHDAMYWYRQDPGQGLRLIYYSQIVNDFQKGDIAEGYSVSREKKESFPLTVTSAQKNPTAFYLCASSTMREGGQGRYIQYFGAGTRLSVL.

The chain combines TRBV12-3 or TRBV12-4 with TRBJ2-4; as DNA is missing, the TRBD2 call by TCRdb cannot be tested. The CDR3 length is 17 residues. This CDR3 is CASSSPLLGSTKNIQYF.

The chain carries TRBV20-1 and TRBJ2-7; lacking DNA, the TRBD1 call made by TCRdb goes unchecked. The CDR3 length is 14 residues. The V gene's germline CDR1 is DFQATT and CDR2 SNEGSKA (reference sequence). Here the CDR3 reads CSATPGGSLYEQYF.

The chain joins TRBV10-3 to TRBJ2-7; without DNA, the TCRdb call of TRBD1 cannot be checked. The V gene's germline CDR1 is ENHRY and CDR2 SYGVKD. This CDR3 region has 14 residues. This CDR3 reads CAISDTGGGYEQYF.

The chain is built from TRBV6-4 and TRBJ2-2; no DNA is available, so the TRBD1 call from TCRdb remains unchecked. CDR1 MRHNA and CDR2 SNTAGT come from the germline V gene. The CDR3 totals 16 residues. The CDR3 region is CASSDSVDPATGELFF.